The 2 T cell receptor beta chains presented below share a single source sample, sequenced in a study of blood T cell repertoires in COVID-19. TCRdb's table, derived via immunoSEQ multiplex PCR, lists solely in-frame clones and lacks some. This sample has approximately 220,000 clones, with 80% to 90% found just once. Material for sequencing was peripheral blood. All receptors come from a middle-aged man who had recovered from COVID-19.

The chain has TRBV21-1 and TRBJ2-3; the table's D call, TRBD2, has no DNA check behind it. TRBV21-1 is assigned pseudogene status. The CDR3 is 14 residues long. This chain's CDR3 is CAYLVITSTDTQYF. CDR3 DNA: TGTGCCTACTTGGTCATTACTAGCACAGATACGCAGTATTTT.

The V and J genes are TRBV21-1 and TRBJ2-7; the tabulated D call, TRBD2, remains unverified against the DNA. TRBV21-1 is given as a pseudogene. The CDR3 has 16 amino acids. DNA for the CDR3: TGTGCCAGCAGCAAACCGTCCAACCTTATGAGGTACGAGCAGTACTTC. It codes for CASSKPSNLMRYEQYF.